This TCR beta chain was recovered during a study of shared clonotypes between healthy human individuals. Looking at the study overall: In total, the donors were a couple of women and a few men aged 18 to 49. Three CD4 naive, three CD4 memory, two CD8 naive and one CD8 memory plate were used per donor. The study's findings and limits: Naive subsets, compared against memory subsets, generally had larger estimated richness values. Across a handful of donors, naive CD4 shared 4.5% to 6%, naive CD8 about 3.2%, memory CD4 approximately 2.5%, memory CD8 roughly 0.37%.

Worth noting for this clone: Its specificity is not known.

There are 15 residues in the CDR3. V gave up 6 bases and J gave up 4 bases; unmatched junction bases: 11. Germline-derived CDR1 and CDR2 are MNHEY and SMNVEV (reference sequence). This table comes from immunoSEQ multiplex PCR, and its TCRdb copy is limited to in-frame clones, with some not included. The sample yields hundreds of thousands of clones, just under 97% seen once. Positively selected for CCR7, the CD45RO-negative cells used as naive CD8 cells excluded terminally differentiated effector memory CD45RA+ cells. This clonotype was obtained from a woman younger than 45 in good health. The chain joins TRBV27 to TRBJ1-1; TRBD1 matches 7 bases. The sequencing input was naive CD8+ T cells sorted from blood. As DNA, the CDR3 is TGTGCCAGCAGGCTATCGACAGGGTCGAGCACTGAAGCTTTCTTT. Translation gives CASRLSTGSSTEAFF.